This T cell receptor beta chain was sequenced for a study of blood T cell repertoires in COVID-19. The overall study: Acute-phase and convalescent COVID-19 samples originated in the United States, Italy and Spain.

Germline CDR1 is LGHDT and CDR2 is YNNKEL (reference sequence). This CDR3 spans 13 amino acids. V shed 4 bases and J shed 2 bases, with 8 bases lying between them. Per the study methods: How many nucleated cells were present was estimated from reference gene primer amplification. Clones were read by immunoSEQ multiplex PCR, and TCRdb kept only the in-frame ones, dropping some. V, J and clone size are those of that table, while D and trimming were read from the DNA. The sample lists a few hundred thousand clones, 86% occurring once. This clonotype was sampled from a man older than 75 with acute or convalescent COVID-19. Sequencing was performed on peripheral blood. This chain links TRBV3-1 (or the pseudogene TRBV3-2) with TRBJ1-1; TRBD1 is a possible D gene (5 bases). The CDR3 here is CASSRGGNTEAFF. The CDR3 region has the DNA TGTGCCAGCAGCCGGGGGGGAAACACTGAAGCTTTCTTT.